This section outlines one T cell receptor beta chain sequence together with its context. Its antigen is not known. The culture ran for approximately 11 days before CD4+ T cells were isolated. Trimming left V 8 bases short and J 9 bases short, with 23 bases between. Germline CDR1 is SQVTM and CDR2 is ANQGSEA. CDR3 length: 14 residues. The data were taken from a study of vaccination effects on CD4 cells after COVID-19. Sequencing used immunoSEQ multiplex PCR; TCRdb keeps in-frame clones, though not all of them. The sample lists more than 45,000 clones; around 80% were seen once. The source material was CD4+ T cells from PBMCs cultured without peptide, sampled before COVID-19 vaccination. The chain couples TRBV29-1 to TRBJ2-1, with D perhaps matching TRBD2 (5 bases). The clonotype was recovered from a human donor who received a COVID-19 vaccine. The CDR3 spells CSSRGPQLVGEQFF. The DNA of the CDR3 is TGCAGCTCCCGAGGGCCACAACTTGTGGGTGAGCAGTTCTTC.